These 30 T cell receptor beta chains came from one sample sequenced in a study of blood T cell repertoires in COVID-19. The protocol was immunoSEQ multiplex PCR, while the TCRdb copy is restricted to in-frame clones and leaves out a portion. In the table there are around 300,000 clones, about 83% of which are singletons. Sequencing was done on a sample of peripheral blood. The receptor source for this set is a man in his thirties or forties with active or convalescent COVID-19.

This clone was seen only a few times. This rearrangement joins TRBV4-2 to TRBJ1-1, with D maybe TRBD1 (6 bases). The CDR3 is 14 amino acids. The V end lost 4 bases, the J end lost 0 bases, and 9 bases lay between the germline ends. Germline values: CDR1 LGHNA, CDR2 YNFKEQ. This CDR3 is CASSPGTLNTEAFF. CDR3 nucleotides: TGTGCCAGCAGCCCTGGGACACTGAACACTGAAGCTTTCTTT.

The chain uses TRBV4-1 and TRBJ1-4; D possibly corresponds to TRBD1 (6 bases). Germline CDR1 reads MGHRA; CDR2 reads YSYEKL. Trimming removed 4 bases at V and 8 bases at J, with 14 bases between. The CDR3 covers 14 residues. This chain's CDR3 is CASSPDRNGEKLFF. The CDR3 DNA sequence: TGCGCCAGCAGCCCCGACAGGAATGGAGAAAAACTGTTTTTT.

The V gene is TRBV9, the J gene TRBJ2-7; D perhaps matches TRBD2 (7 bases). Germline assignment: CDR1 SGDLS and CDR2 YYNGEE. CDR3 size: 17 residues. V was shortened by 3 bases and J by 7 bases, with 26 bases between the two germline ends. CDR3 amino acids: CASSEGGRPTQGSEQYF. The CDR3, as DNA: TGTGCCAGCAGCGAGGGGGGGAGGCCTACCCAGGGTTCGGAGCAGTACTTC.

The rearrangement uses TRBV29-1 and TRBJ2-3; TRBD1 might be the D (6 bases). In germline, CDR1 is SQVTM, CDR2 ANQGSEA. Trimming took 6 bases from V and 3 from J, leaving 13 bases between them. The CDR3 has 13 residues. The CDR3 spells CSVTSGETDTQYF. The CDR3 DNA follows: TGCAGCGTCACGTCAGGGGAAACAGATACGCAGTATTTT.

The CDR3 coding sequence is TGCGCCAGCAGCCAAGCCCTACTAGTCTCGATCGGTGAGCAGTTCTTC. Translation gives CASSQALLVSIGEQFF. The chain couples TRBV4-3 to TRBJ2-1, with D maybe TRBD2 (5 bases). This CDR3 contains 16 residues. The germline V gene encodes CDR1 LGHNA and CDR2 YSLEER. The ends were cut back, 1 base at V and 9 bases at J, with 19 bases in the middle.

The gene calls are TRBV4-2 and TRBJ1-2; D not certain. V was trimmed by 0 bases and J by 2 bases, leaving 13 bases between them. Germline lookup yields CDR1 LGHNA and CDR2 YNFKEQ. This CDR3 region has 16 residues. The CDR3 region is CASSQDKGVGNYGYTF. The CDR3 DNA follows: TGTGCCAGCAGCCAAGATAAGGGAGTGGGGAACTATGGCTACACCTTC.

V gene TRBV4-2 combines with J gene TRBJ1-4; 7 bases line up with TRBD1. The CDR3 is 18 residues long. Trimming cost V 0 bases and J 0 bases; bases outside gene matches: 7. The germline V gene encodes CDR1 LGHNA and CDR2 YNFKEQ. The CDR3 DNA reads TGTGCCAGCAGCCAAGATCGGAGGGGGCCGGCAACTAATGAAAAACTGTTTTTT. Its protein product is CASSQDRRGPATNEKLFF.

The CDR3 sequence is CASSIGGAGELFF. The CDR3 coding sequence is TGTGCCAGCAGCATAGGGGGGGCCGGGGAGCTGTTTTTT. This sequence joins TRBV6-2 or TRBV6-3 and TRBJ2-2, with TRBD2 as a possible D gene (7 bases). The CDR3 loop spans 13 amino acids. The ends were cut back, 6 bases at V and 6 bases at J, with 11 bases in the middle. Germline V gene lookup returns CDR1 MNHEY and CDR2 SVGEGT.

The rearrangement joins TRBV29-1 to TRBJ1-1; D is uncertain. V lost 3 bases and J lost 0, with 11 bases in between. The CDR3 consists of 14 residues. Germline CDR1 and CDR2: SQVTM and ANQGSEA. The CDR3 loop reads CSVETERMNTEAFF. The CDR3 DNA follows: TGCAGCGTTGAGACCGAGAGGATGAACACTGAAGCTTTCTTT.

Turning to this clone: The junction departs from germline at one end; a sequencing error may be responsible. The chain has TRBV4-1 and TRBJ1-2; possibly TRBD1 for D (5 bases). The CDR3 runs to 12 residues. CDR1 and CDR2 from the germline V gene are MGHRA and YSYEKL. In nucleotides, the CDR3 is TGCGCCAGCAGCCAAGGGGGCCGTGTCAGGAGCTTC. It yields the protein CASSQGGRVRSF.

About this clone: The same CDR3 arises from other DNA sequences in this sample as well. The J gene is TRBJ1-2, the V gene TRBV6-5; the D is unclear. The CDR3 sequence is 13 residues long. Germline CDR1 is MNHEY and CDR2 is SVGAGI. V was trimmed by 0 bases and J by 4 bases, leaving 6 bases between them. CDR3 coding DNA: TGTGCCAGCAGTTACTCGGCGGGCTATGGCTACACCTTC. Protein product: CASSYSAGYGYTF.

V is TRBV7-9 and J is TRBJ1-5, with 8 bases matching TRBD1. The CDR3 has 16 residues. Germline-derived CDR1 and CDR2 are SEHNR and FQNEAQ (reference sequence). The V segment lost 5 bases and the J segment 5 bases; nucleotides outside the gene matches: 11. CDR3 residues: CASSRPGQGDDQPQHF. CDR3 DNA: TGTGCCAGCAGCCGACCAGGACAGGGAGACGATCAGCCCCAGCATTTT.

This chain uses TRBV30 with TRBJ2-1, with 8 bases that match TRBD2. Germline CDR1 GTSNPN, CDR2 SVGIG (reference sequence). Trimming removed 4 bases from V and 0 bases from J; junction bases left unmatched: 2. CDR3 size: 14 residues. CDR3 region: CAWTSGHSYNEQFF. The DNA for the CDR3 is TGTGCCTGGACTAGCGGGCACTCCTACAATGAGCAGTTCTTC.

V usage is TRBV21-1 and J usage is TRBJ2-1; the D segment call TRBD1 is taken from the table without a DNA check. TRBV21-1 is given as a pseudogene. The CDR3 has 11 amino acids. The CDR3 sequence: CTGNPHSEQFF. Written as DNA, the CDR3 is TGCACAGGGAATCCCCATAGTGAGCAGTTCTTC.

V and J are TRBV7-3 and TRBJ1-3, with 7 bases fitting TRBD1. There are 17 residues in the CDR3. Germline V lookup: CDR1 SGHTA, CDR2 FQGTGA. V shed 6 bases and J 2 bases; nucleotides not matched to a gene: 13. The CDR3 coding sequence is TGTGCCAGCAGGGACGGACAGGCCAAAGGGACTGGAAACACCATATATTTT. It specifies CASRDGQAKGTGNTIYF.

This clone was counted between two and nine times. This sequence joins TRBV6-5 and TRBJ2-1, with 7 nucleotides matching TRBD1. Per germline, CDR1 MNHEY and CDR2 SVGAGI. V was pared by 6 bases and J by 8 bases, with 7 bases of the junction left unmatched. The CDR3 totals 13 residues. CDR3 sequence reads: CASSKTGIHEQFF. DNA of the CDR3: TGTGCCAGCAGCAAGACAGGGATCCATGAGCAGTTCTTC.

V is TRBV18 and J is TRBJ1-3; D is undetermined. CDR3 length equals 16 residues. V gave up 1 base and J gave up 5 bases, with 15 bases separating them. Germline V CDR1 and CDR2: KGHSH, LQKENI. CDR3 loop: CASSPLPPTLRNTIYF. The CDR3 DNA follows: TGTGCCAGCTCACCACTCCCTCCGACTCTCCGAAACACCATATATTTT.

This clone came up once. V and J are TRBV3-1 (or the pseudogene TRBV3-2) and TRBJ1-3, with D perhaps TRBD1 (5 bases). The CDR3 runs 17 residues. CDR1 and CDR2 (germline): LGHDT, YNNKEL (reference sequence). The ends were cut back, 3 bases at V and 0 bases at J, with 15 bases in the middle. The chain's CDR3 is CASSQGSGHTSGNTIYF. The CDR3, as DNA: TGTGCCAGCAGCCAGGGGTCAGGACATACCTCTGGAAACACCATATATTTT.

The genes are TRBV5-5 and TRBJ1-5; D ambiguous. The CDR3 sequence is 15 residues long. With 3 bases removed from V and 0 bases from J, the gap between germline ends came to 10 bases. The germline CDR1 and CDR2 sequences are SGHKS and YYEKEE (reference sequence). CDR3 residues: CASSSLRDSNQPQHF. The CDR3 DNA sequence: TGTGCCAGCAGCTCCCTGAGGGATAGCAATCAGCCCCAGCATTTT.

The chain combines TRBV9 with TRBJ1-6; D is unclear. CDR1 and CDR2 from the germline V gene are SGDLS and YYNGEE. Trimming pared 3 bases from V and 13 bases from J, leaving 11 bases between. The CDR3 consists of 12 residues. The CDR3 spells CASSAPLSPLHF. In DNA, the CDR3 is TGTGCCAGCAGCGCCCCCCTGTCTCCCCTCCACTTT.

V usage is TRBV5-1 and J usage is TRBJ2-1, with 8 bases lining up with TRBD1. Germline CDR1 SGHRS, CDR2 YFSETQ. This CDR3 region has 15 residues. After removal of 4 bases from V and 3 bases from J, the junction contained 6 bases not matched to a gene. The CDR3 DNA is TGCGCCAGCAGCAGGGACAGGTTGGGCTACAATGAGCAGTTCTTC. Amino acids: CASSRDRLGYNEQFF.

CDR3 sequence: CASSQGLSVRGTIYF. The DNA of the CDR3 is TGTGCCAGTAGTCAGGGACTCTCTGTTAGGGGCACCATATATTTT. This chain connects TRBV19 to TRBJ1-3; maybe TRBD1 (5 bases). Germline V gene lookup returns CDR1 LNHDA and CDR2 SQIVND (reference sequence). CDR3 length: 15 amino acids. Trimming took 5 bases from V and 9 from J, leaving 20 bases between them.

The sample holds many counts of this clone. The chain uses TRBV23-1 and TRBJ1-1, with a tentative D call TRBD1 (5 bases). TRBV23-1 is classed as an ORF, of uncertain function. Trimming pared 4 bases from V and 4 bases from J, leaving 16 bases between. This CDR3 contains 15 residues. The CDR3 DNA sequence: TGCGCCAGCAGTCTAGTTTTGGAGGGGACCACTGAAGCTTTCTTT. This translates into CASSLVLEGTTEAFF.

A remark on this clone: The sample carries other DNA sequences with the same CDR3. The J gene is TRBJ1-5, the V gene TRBV6-5; 9 nucleotides agree with TRBD1. Per the germline V gene, CDR1 is MNHEY and CDR2 is SVGAGI. The CDR3 runs 14 residues. Trimming took 6 bases from V and 4 from J; bases not matched to a gene: 4. CDR3 region: CASSNDRGNQPQHF. DNA for the CDR3: TGTGCCAGCAGCAACGACAGGGGGAATCAGCCCCAGCATTTT.

This sequence joins TRBV27 and TRBJ2-5; D ambiguous. V was pared by 0 bases and J by 5 bases, with 10 bases between. CDR1 and CDR2 (germline): MNHEY, SMNVEV (reference sequence). The CDR3 length is 14 residues. This chain's CDR3 is CASSLSSVLETQYF. The CDR3 DNA sequence: TGTGCCAGCAGTTTATCTTCGGTCCTCGAGACCCAGTACTTC.

The gene calls are TRBV6-2 or TRBV6-3 and TRBJ2-1; D unresolved. V was clipped by 4 bases and J by 6 bases, with 10 bases between them. The CDR3 covers 13 residues. CDR1 and CDR2 from the germline V gene are MNHEY and SVGEGT. As DNA, the CDR3 is TGTGCCAGCAGTTTATCTAGGCTCAATGAGCAGTTCTTC. The encoded protein is CASSLSRLNEQFF.

This clone was seen just once. The chain is built from TRBV24-1 and TRBJ2-7; 8 bases align to TRBD2. J was trimmed by 4 bases and V by 4 bases; bases with no gene match: 8. The CDR3 extends over 15 amino acids. CDR1 is KGHDR, CDR2 SFDVKD, per germline. CDR3 DNA sequence: TGTGCCACCAGTGAGACCGGCGGGAGGCCGTACGAGCAGTACTTC. It encodes CATSETGGRPYEQYF.

The chain combines TRBV7-2 with TRBJ2-1; maybe TRBD2 (5 bases). The CDR3 runs to 14 residues. V was cut by 1 base and J by 6 bases, with 10 bases left in between. Germline V gene sequence: CDR1 SGHTA, CDR2 FQGNSA. The CDR3, as DNA: TGTGCCAGCAGCTTAGGGAGGACTTCCAATGAGCAGTTCTTC. Residues: CASSLGRTSNEQFF.

This rearrangement joins TRBV28 to TRBJ1-2, with 7 nucleotides matching TRBD1. Germline assignment: CDR1 MDHEN and CDR2 SYDVKM. CDR3 length equals 15 residues. With V trimmed by 3 bases and J by 2 bases, 6 bases remained unmatched. CDR3 in amino acids: CASSLVSTGNYGYTF. The DNA for the CDR3 is TGTGCCAGCAGTTTGGTATCGACAGGGAACTATGGCTACACCTTC.

This chain links TRBV29-1 with TRBJ2-5; 9 nucleotides line up with TRBD2. Losses at the gene ends were 7 bases for V and 0 bases for J; bases not matched to a gene: 6. The CDR3 is 14 amino acids. Germline V gene lookup returns CDR1 SQVTM and CDR2 ANQGSEA. CDR3 amino acids: CSAQAGGHQETQYF. In DNA form, the CDR3 reads TGCAGCGCCCAAGCGGGGGGTCACCAAGAGACCCAGTACTTC.